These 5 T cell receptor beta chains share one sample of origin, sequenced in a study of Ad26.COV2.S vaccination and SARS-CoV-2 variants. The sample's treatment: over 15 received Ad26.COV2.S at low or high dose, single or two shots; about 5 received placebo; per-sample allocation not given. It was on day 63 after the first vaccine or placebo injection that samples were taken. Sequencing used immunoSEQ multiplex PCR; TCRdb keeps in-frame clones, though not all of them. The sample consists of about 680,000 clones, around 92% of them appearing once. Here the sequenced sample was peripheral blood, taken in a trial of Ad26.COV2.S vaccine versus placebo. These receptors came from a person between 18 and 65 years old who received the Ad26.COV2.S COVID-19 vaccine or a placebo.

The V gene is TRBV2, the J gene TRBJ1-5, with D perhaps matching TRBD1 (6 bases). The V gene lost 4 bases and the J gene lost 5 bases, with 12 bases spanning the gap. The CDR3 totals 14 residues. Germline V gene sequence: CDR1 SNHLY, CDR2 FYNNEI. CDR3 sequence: CASSAYRDHQPQHF. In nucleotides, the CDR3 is TGTGCCAGCAGTGCCTACAGGGACCATCAGCCCCAGCATTTT. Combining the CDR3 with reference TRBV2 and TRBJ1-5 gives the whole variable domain EPEVTQTPSHQVTQMGQEVILRCVPISNHLYFYWYRQILGQKVEFLVSFYNNEISEKSEIFDDQFSVERPDGSNFTLKIRSTKLEDSAMYFCASSAYRDHQPQHFGDGTRLSIL.

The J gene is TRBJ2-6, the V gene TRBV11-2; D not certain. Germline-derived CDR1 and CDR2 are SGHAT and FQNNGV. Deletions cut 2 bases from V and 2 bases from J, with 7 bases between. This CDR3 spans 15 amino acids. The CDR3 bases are TGTGCCAGCAGCTTACTGCAAACTGGGGCCAACGTCCTGACTTTC. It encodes CASSLLQTGANVLTF.

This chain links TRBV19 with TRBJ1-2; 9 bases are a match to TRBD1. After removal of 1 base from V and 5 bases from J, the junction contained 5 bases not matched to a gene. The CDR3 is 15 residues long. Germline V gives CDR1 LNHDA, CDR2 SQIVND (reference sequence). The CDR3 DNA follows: TGTGCCAGTAGTATAGTCCCGGACAGGGGATATGGCTACACCTTC. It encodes CASSIVPDRGYGYTF.

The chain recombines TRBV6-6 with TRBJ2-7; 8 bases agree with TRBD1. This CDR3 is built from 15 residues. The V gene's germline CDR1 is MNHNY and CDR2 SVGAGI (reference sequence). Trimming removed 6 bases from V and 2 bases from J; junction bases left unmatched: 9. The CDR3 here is CASRQTGDPTYEQYF. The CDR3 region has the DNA TGTGCCAGCAGGCAGACAGGGGATCCCACCTACGAGCAGTACTTC.

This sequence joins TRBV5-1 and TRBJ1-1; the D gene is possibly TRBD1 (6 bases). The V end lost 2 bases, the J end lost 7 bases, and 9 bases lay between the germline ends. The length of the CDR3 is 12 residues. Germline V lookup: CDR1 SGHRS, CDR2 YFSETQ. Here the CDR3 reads CASSFTGIEAFF. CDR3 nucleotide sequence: TGCGCCAGCAGCTTCACAGGGATTGAAGCTTTCTTT.